The clone carrying this T cell receptor beta chain was seen many times. The antigen is not known. Known numbers of the T cell clone KT2 were added to PBMC. The CDR3 extends over 13 amino acids. Per the germline V gene, CDR1 is SEHNR and CDR2 is FQNEAQ (reference sequence). Trimming pared 2 bases from V and 3 bases from J, leaving 6 bases between. These data come from a study of quantifying T cell responses using KT2 cells. Study at large: cDNA was made from DNase-treated RNA using alpha and beta constant primers. Under optimum conditions, T4 ligation efficiency was estimated at more than 10%. General study points: Even the lowest spike-in, about one KT2 cell per 100,000 PBMC, yielded detectable KT2 sequences.

An oligo carrying a UMI was ligated to the cDNA 3' end. An equimolar mix of RC1.1 and RC1.2 primed the beta chain across TRBC1 and TRBC2. Starting with the second PCR, alpha and beta TCR chains went through separate processing. Using its own MiXCR run on the UMI-ligation and nested PCR reads, TCRdb lists one record per CDR3 protein. Here the sample spans fewer than 40,000 distinct CDR3 sequences, approximately 7% being singletons. The receptor's source is a human donor. This chain connects TRBV7-9 to TRBJ2-3; D is ambiguous. Sequenced material: PBMCs spiked with cells of the T cell clone KT2. The CDR3 protein is CASSLTGTDTQYF. CDR3 DNA: TGTGCCAGCAGCTTAACCGGGACAGATACGCAGTATTTT. The entire variable domain, with the rest obtained from reference TRBV7-9 and TRBJ2-3, is as follows: DTGVSQNPRHKITKRGQNVTFRCDPISEHNRLYWYRQTLGQGPEFLTYFQNEAQLEKSRLLSDRFSAERPKGSFSTLEIQRTEQGDSAMYLCASSLTGTDTQYFGPGTRLTVL.